This T cell receptor (beta chain) was observed in a study of CD8 T cells in ankylosing spondylitis. Of note for this clonotype: As yet, its antigen is unknown.

Trimming shortened V by 2 bases and J by 5 bases, and 11 bases separated the two germline ends. Germline V lookup: CDR1 SQVTM, CDR2 ANQGSEA. The CDR3 loop spans 13 amino acids. Researchers built TCR beta libraries using quantitative 5'-RACE with molecular barcodes. MiXCR, run by TCRdb on the 5' RACE reads, gives a single entry per CDR3 protein. The profile covers hundreds of thousands of distinct CDR3 sequences, with approximately 12% appearing a single time and roughly 0.51% taken by the ten largest. Whole-study results and caveats: In ankylosing spondylitis patients, matched synovial fluid reportedly showed significant enrichment of disease-linked clones. Made up of roughly 8 highly homologous variants, a TCR beta motif appeared characteristic of ankylosing spondylitis blood.

Sequenced: blood, either unsorted or a sorted T cell fraction (not recorded which). This chain uses TRBV29-1 with TRBJ2-3; TRBD1 is a possible D gene (5 bases). The receptor comes from a male donor with ankylosing spondylitis. CDR3 sequence: CSVETRVVDTQYF. In DNA, the CDR3 is TGCAGCGTTGAAACCAGGGTCGTAGATACGCAGTATTTT.